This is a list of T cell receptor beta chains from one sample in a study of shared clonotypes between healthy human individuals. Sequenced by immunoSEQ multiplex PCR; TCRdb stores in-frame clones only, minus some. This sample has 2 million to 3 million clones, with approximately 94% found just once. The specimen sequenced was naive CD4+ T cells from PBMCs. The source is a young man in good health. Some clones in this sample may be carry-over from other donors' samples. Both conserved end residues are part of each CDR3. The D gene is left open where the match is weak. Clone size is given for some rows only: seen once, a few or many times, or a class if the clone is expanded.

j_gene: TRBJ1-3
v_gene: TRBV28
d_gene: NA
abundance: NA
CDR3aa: CASSFPPFRSSGNTIYF
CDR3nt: TGTGCCAGCAGTTTCCCGCCTTTCCGGAGCTCTGGAAACACCATATATTTT

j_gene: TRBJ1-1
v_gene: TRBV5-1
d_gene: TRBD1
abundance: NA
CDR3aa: CASSAGTGPTEAFF
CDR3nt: TGCGCCAGCAGCGCCGGGACAGGGCCCACTGAAGCTTTCTTT

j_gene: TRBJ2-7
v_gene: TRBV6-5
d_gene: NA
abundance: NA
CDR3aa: CASSYRQGTYEQYF
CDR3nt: TGTGCCAGCAGTTATCGGCAGGGGACCTACGAGCAGTACTTC

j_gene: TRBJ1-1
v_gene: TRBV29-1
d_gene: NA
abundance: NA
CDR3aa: CSVGTAPATEAFF
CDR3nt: TGCAGCGTTGGGACAGCCCCCGCGACTGAAGCTTTCTTT

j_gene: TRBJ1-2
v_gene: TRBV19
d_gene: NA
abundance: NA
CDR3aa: CASSTSGTSPEAYGYTF
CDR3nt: TGTGCCAGTAGTACATCCGGGACCTCCCCGGAGGCCTATGGCTACACCTTC

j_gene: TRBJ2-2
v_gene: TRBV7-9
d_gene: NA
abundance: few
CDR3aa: CASSPGPLPGELFF
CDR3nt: TGTGCCAGCAGCCCAGGACCGTTGCCGGGGGAGCTGTTTTTT

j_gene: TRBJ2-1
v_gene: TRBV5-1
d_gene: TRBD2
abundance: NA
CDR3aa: CASSPLAGSNEQFF
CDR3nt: TGCGCCAGCAGCCCGCTAGCGGGATCGAATGAGCAGTTCTTC

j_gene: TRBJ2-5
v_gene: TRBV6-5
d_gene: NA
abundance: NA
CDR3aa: CASSYSSYIRETQYF
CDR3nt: TGTGCCAGCAGTTACTCTAGTTATATCAGGGAGACCCAGTACTTC

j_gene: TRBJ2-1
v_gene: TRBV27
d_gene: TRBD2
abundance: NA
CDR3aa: CASSSQRGSEQFF
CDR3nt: TGTGCCAGCAGTTCTCAGCGGGGTTCGGAGCAGTTCTTC

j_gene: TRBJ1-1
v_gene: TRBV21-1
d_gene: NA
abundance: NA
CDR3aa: CASSAGTGGSAEAFF
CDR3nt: TGTGCCAGCAGCGCGGGGACAGGGGGCTCGGCTGAAGCTTTCTTT

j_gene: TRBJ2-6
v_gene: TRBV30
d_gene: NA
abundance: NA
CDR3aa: CASERRGSGANVLTF
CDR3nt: TGTGCCAGTGAACGCAGGGGCTCTGGGGCCAACGTCCTGACTTTC

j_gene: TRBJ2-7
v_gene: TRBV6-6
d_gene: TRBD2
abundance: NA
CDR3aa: CASKLLATTPQQYF
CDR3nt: TGTGCCAGCAAGCTACTAGCGACAACCCCTCAGCAGTACTTC

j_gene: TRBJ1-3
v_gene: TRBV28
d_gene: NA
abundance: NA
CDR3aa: CASTLGGAGWVSGNTIYF
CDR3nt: TGTGCCAGCACCCTGGGGGGGGCTGGTTGGGTCTCTGGAAACACCATATATTTT

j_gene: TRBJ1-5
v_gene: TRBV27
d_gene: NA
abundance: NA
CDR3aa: CASRGSSLHSNQPQHF
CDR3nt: TGTGCCAGCAGAGGGTCCTCCTTACATAGCAATCAGCCCCAGCATTTT